The entry below describes one T cell receptor (beta chain). These data originate in a study of blood T cell repertoires in COVID-19. The germline V gene has CDR1 LGHNT and CDR2 FRNRAP. Trimming took 6 bases from V and 0 from J, leaving 9 bases between them. The CDR3 length is 14 residues. Profiling relied on immunoSEQ multiplex PCR, and the TCRdb table lists in-frame clones only, not all of them. The data hold some 250,000 clones, with around 87% observed a single time. The chain couples TRBV12-5 to TRBJ2-1, with D hard to call. This TCR derives from a woman aged 60-75 years with COVID-19, enrolled during active disease. The sequenced material came from peripheral blood. As DNA, the CDR3 is TGTGCTAGTGGGAACTACCCCTCCTACAATGAGCAGTTCTTC. Protein sequence: CASGNYPSYNEQFF. The entire variable domain, with the rest obtained from reference TRBV12-5 and TRBJ2-1, is as follows: DARVTQTPRHKVTEMGQEVTMRCQPILGHNTVFWYRQTMMQGLELLAYFRNRAPLDDSGMPKDRFSAEMPDATLATLKIQPSEPRDSAVYFCASGNYPSYNEQFFGPGTRLTVL.